The 19 T cell receptor beta chains given below trace back to one sample, sequenced in a study of OX40 agonist ivuxolimab in advanced cancers. Assay: immunoSEQ multiplex PCR; the TCRdb copy retains only in-frame clones and omits some. This table holds more than 100,000 clones, 80% to 90% found once. Sequencing used CD4+ or CD8+ T cells sorted from blood, obtained in a trial of the OX40 agonist ivuxolimab. These receptors all stem from an adult with an advanced solid tumor such as melanoma, head and neck, liver or kidney cancer.

This chain uses TRBV6-4 with TRBJ2-2, with unresolved D. Germline V lookup: CDR1 MRHNA, CDR2 SNTAGT. CDR3 size: 15 residues. The V and J ends lost 3 bases and 0 bases respectively, with 8 bases between them. The CDR3 here is CASSDRHSNTGELFF. CDR3 bases: TGTGCCAGCAGTGATAGGCACTCGAACACCGGGGAGCTGTTTTTT.

This chain joins TRBV29-1 and TRBJ2-1; TRBD1 aligns across 10 bases. CDR1 is SQVTM, CDR2 ANQGSEA, per germline. V lost 4 bases, J lost 10 bases, and 4 bases stayed unmatched. This CDR3 spans 12 amino acids. In DNA, the CDR3 is TGCAGCGTTGGACAGGGGGCCGAGGAGCAGTTCTTC. It codes for CSVGQGAEEQFF.

The chain recombines TRBV19 with TRBJ2-5, with 10 bases matching TRBD1. Germline CDR1 reads LNHDA; CDR2 reads SQIVND (reference sequence). CDR3 length equals 14 residues. Trimming at V came to 8 bases and at J to 3 bases, leaving 6 bases not matched to a gene. The CDR3 coding sequence is TGTGCCAGTGACCCAGGGACAGGGGAAGAGACCCAGTACTTC. Encoded protein: CASDPGTGEETQYF.

V is TRBV18 and J is TRBJ2-1, with D possibly matching TRBD2 (7 bases). The V gene's germline CDR1 is KGHSH and CDR2 LQKENI. This CDR3 comprises 16 residues. V was cut by 5 bases and J by 5 bases, with 19 bases left in between. CDR3 residues: CASSLGGGGLHNEQFF. For the CDR3, the DNA is TGTGCCAGCTCATTGGGGGGCGGGGGCCTTCACAATGAGCAGTTCTTC.

The chain uses TRBV27 and TRBJ1-2; D might be TRBD1 (6 bases). Between the trimmed V and J ends, which lost 3 bases and 8 bases, there was a span of 13 bases. The CDR3 has 13 amino acids. Germline CDR1 is MNHEY and CDR2 is SMNVEV (reference sequence). The CDR3 loop is CASSLGNRAGYTF. CDR3 DNA: TGTGCCAGCAGTTTGGGGAACAGGGCGGGCTACACCTTC.

J is TRBJ2-7 and V is TRBV30; 14 bases line up with TRBD2. The CDR3 has 15 residues. V lost 0 bases, J lost 4 bases, and 2 bases stayed unmatched. CDR1 GTSNPN and CDR2 SVGIG come from the germline V gene (reference sequence). In nucleotides, the CDR3 is TGTGCCTGGAGTGTTGGGACTAGCGGGGGATACGAGCAGTACTTC. Its protein is CAWSVGTSGGYEQYF.

The chain is built from TRBV19 and TRBJ1-6; 7 nucleotides align to TRBD1. J was trimmed by 7 bases and V by 9 bases; bases with no gene match: 9. Germline V gene lookup returns CDR1 LNHDA and CDR2 SQIVND (reference sequence). The CDR3 length is 14 residues. The CDR3 nucleotides are TGTGCCAGGCCGTTACAGGGGCCAAATTCACCCCTCCACTTT. As protein: CARPLQGPNSPLHF.

V gene TRBV2 combines with J gene TRBJ1-3, with a tentative D call TRBD1 (5 bases). The germline V gene has CDR1 SNHLY and CDR2 FYNNEI. The CDR3 spans 15 residues. V lost 8 bases and J 4 bases, leaving 18 bases between the germline ends. The CDR3 DNA sequence: TGTGCCAGCGGCCCGCCCGGGACCGCAGGAAACACCATATATTTT. This translates into CASGPPGTAGNTIYF.

J is TRBJ2-3 and V is TRBV6-5, with a tentative D call TRBD1 (5 bases). CDR3 length equals 15 residues. V was clipped by 2 bases and J by 0 bases, with 9 bases between them. The germline V gene encodes CDR1 MNHEY and CDR2 SVGAGI. The CDR3 protein is CASSYQGLSTDTQYF. In DNA, the CDR3 is TGTGCCAGCAGTTACCAGGGCCTTAGCACAGATACGCAGTATTTT.

This clone was detected a few times. The V call is TRBV30, the J call TRBJ1-3; no definite D call. Trimming took 6 bases from V and 0 from J, leaving 6 bases between them. Germline values: CDR1 GTSNPN, CDR2 SVGIG (reference sequence). The CDR3 totals 12 residues. Written as DNA, the CDR3 is TGTGCCTGCGACACCTCTGGAAACACCATATATTTT. Amino acids: CACDTSGNTIYF.

The rearrangement joins TRBV6-1 to TRBJ1-5; tentative D call: TRBD1 (5 bases). The CDR3 is 15 residues long. Deletions cut 8 bases from V and 4 bases from J, with 18 bases between. The germline gives CDR1 MNHNS, CDR2 SASEGT. The CDR3 region is CASRLPGGYNQPQHF. Here the CDR3 DNA reads TGTGCCAGCCGTCTCCCGGGGGGGTATAATCAGCCCCAGCATTTT.

V is TRBV19 and J is TRBJ1-5, with D unresolved. The germline CDR1 and CDR2 sequences are LNHDA and SQIVND (reference sequence). Trimming took off 3 bases at V and 0 bases at J, with 9 bases between the two ends. The length of the CDR3 is 15 residues. The CDR3 DNA follows: TGTGCCAGTAGTATGGGGTTGGATAGCAATCAGCCCCAGCATTTT. This encodes CASSMGLDSNQPQHF.

This clone appeared a single time. The chain employs TRBV7-3 and TRBJ1-1; D perhaps matches TRBD1 (5 bases). The V and J ends lost 5 bases and 6 bases respectively, with 19 bases between them. The length of the CDR3 is 15 residues. Per germline, CDR1 SGHTA and CDR2 FQGTGA. CDR3 sequence (DNA): TGTGCCAGCAGCAAAAACACGGGGGGTCTTGCTGAAGCTTTCTTT. This codes for CASSKNTGGLAEAFF.

The chain has TRBV19 and TRBJ1-3; D is unclear. The CDR3 extends over 15 amino acids. V lost 3 bases to trimming and J lost 0 bases, with 9 bases between them. Germline assignment: CDR1 LNHDA and CDR2 SQIVND (reference sequence). CDR3 region: CASSIRPNSGNTIYF. CDR3 DNA: TGTGCCAGTAGTATTAGACCGAACTCTGGAAACACCATATATTTT.

This chain links TRBV19 with TRBJ1-5; a weak D match, TRBD1 (5 bases). The CDR3 totals 15 residues. Germline assignment: CDR1 LNHDA and CDR2 SQIVND (reference sequence). V was clipped by 7 bases and J by 0 bases, with 13 bases between them. This chain's CDR3 is CASTLGGNSNQPQHF. As DNA, the CDR3 is TGTGCCAGTACCCTCGGGGGGAATAGCAATCAGCCCCAGCATTTT.

V and J are TRBV10-1 and TRBJ2-2; TRBD2 aligns across 14 bases. Germline CDR1 and CDR2: WNHNN and SYGVQD (reference sequence). The CDR3 spans 19 residues. The junction had 7 bases not matched to a gene; V was cut back by 2 bases and J by 2 bases. The CDR3 region is CASSETEGLAGANTGELFF. CDR3 bases: TGCGCCAGCAGTGAGACTGAGGGACTAGCGGGGGCCAACACCGGGGAGCTGTTTTTT.

V and J are TRBV27 and TRBJ1-2; TRBD1 aligns across 7 bases. There are 13 residues in the CDR3. The junction had 6 bases not matched to a gene; V was cut back by 3 bases and J by 8 bases. Germline CDR1 reads MNHEY; CDR2 reads SMNVEV (reference sequence). In DNA form, the CDR3 reads TGTGCCAGCAGTTTCCCGGGACAGCGAGGCTACACCTTC. As protein: CASSFPGQRGYTF.

This chain joins TRBV6-6 and TRBJ1-1; weak D call: TRBD1 (6 bases). Germline V gene data show CDR1 as MNHNY and CDR2 as SVGAGI (reference sequence). CDR3 length equals 13 residues. V gave up 6 bases and J gave up 6 bases, with 14 bases separating them. CDR3 residues: CASRTGGGAEAFF. CDR3 DNA sequence: TGTGCCAGCAGGACCGGAGGGGGGGCTGAAGCTTTCTTT.

This chain connects TRBV28 to TRBJ2-7; TRBD2 matches at 12 bases. V shed 5 bases and J 6 bases; nucleotides not matched to a gene: 5. The CDR3 runs to 14 residues. The germline gives CDR1 MDHEN, CDR2 SYDVKM. CDR3 coding DNA: TGTGCCAGCAGTAGGACTAGCGGGGCCCCCGAGCAGTACTTC. This encodes CASSRTSGAPEQYF.